Listed below are T cell receptor beta chains from one sample, sequenced in a study of response to subunit inactivated influenza vaccine. TCRdb reprocessed the RT-PCR reads with MiXCR, giving one entry per CDR3 protein. The sample yields hundreds of thousands of distinct CDR3 sequences, approximately 15% seen once. The sample in question was PBMCs from blood, obtained 14 days before vaccination. All receptors derive from a man between 50 and 59 years old who received an inactivated influenza vaccine. Both conserved end residues are part of each CDR3. Fields, in order: clone size, J gene, D gene, V gene, CDR3 protein, CDR3 DNA. The D gene is left open where the match is weak. Rows may omit the clone size; those that give it use once, few, many or a size class.

many | TRBJ2-6 | NA | TRBV5-1 | CASSLHSTGAGIGANVLTF | TGCGCCAGCAGCTTGCATTCGACAGGAGCCGGAATTGGGGCCAACGTCCTGACTTTC
few | TRBJ1-5 | NA | TRBV20-1 | CSASRSGLSNQPQHF | TGCAGTGCTAGCAGGTCAGGGCTCAGCAATCAGCCCCAGCATTTT
NA | TRBJ2-5 | TRBD2 | TRBV5-5 | CASSLGVTSGETQYF | TGTGCCAGCAGCTTGGGTGTGACTAGCGGGGAGACCCAGTACTTC
NA | TRBJ1-1 | NA | TRBV18 | CASSPLGPMNTEAFF | TGTGCCAGCTCACCATTAGGACCGATGAACACTGAAGCTTTCTTT
few | TRBJ2-3 | NA | TRBV2 | CASSERRDTQYF | TGTGCCAGCAGTGAACGGAGAGATACGCAGTATTTT
many | TRBJ1-5 | NA | TRBV7-2 | CASSPQSGWSNQPQHF | TGTGCCAGCAGCCCTCAATCAGGGTGGAGCAATCAGCCCCAGCATTTT
many | TRBJ2-2 | TRBD1 | TRBV7-2 | CASSTGQRTGELFF | TGTGCCAGCAGCACGGGACAGCGCACCGGGGAGCTGTTTTTT
NA | TRBJ2-2 | NA | TRBV10-3 | CAISDVGQNTGELFF | TGTGCCATCAGCGATGTCGGACAAAACACCGGGGAGCTGTTTTTT
NA | TRBJ1-1 | NA | TRBV30 | CAWSVQGNTEAFF | TGTGCCTGGAGTGTGCAGGGAAACACTGAAGCTTTCTTT
many | TRBJ2-2 | NA | TRBV7-2 | CASSLASANTGELFF | TGTGCCAGCAGCTTAGCTAGCGCGAACACCGGGGAGCTGTTTTTT
few | TRBJ2-3 | NA | TRBV27 | CASSSRAGGMGIRDVDTQYF | TGTGCCAGCAGTTCCCGTGCGGGCGGGATGGGCATAAGGGACGTCGATACGCAGTATTTT